The TCR beta chain under discussion was sequenced for a study of T cells in localized non-small cell lung cancer. After removal of 6 bases from V and 3 bases from J, the junction contained 5 bases not matched to a gene. The germline V gene has CDR1 MDHEN and CDR2 SYDVKM. The CDR3 is made up of 15 amino acids. This clone appeared a single time. What it binds is not known. Study observations and caveats: Adjacent lung had a median roughly 53 of the 100 largest tumor clones. Clonality peaked in uninvolved adjacent lung rather than tumor.

Libraries were prepared by immunoSEQ multiplex PCR; TCRdb keeps only in-frame clonotypes and omits some of them. The profile shows 20,000 to 25,000 clones, approximately 91% of them singletons. This rearrangement joins TRBV28 to TRBJ2-7, with 13 bases lining up with TRBD2. The source material was PBMCs, sampled before any cancer treatment. The receptor comes from a man between 40 and 70 years old with stage II squamous cell lung carcinoma. The CDR3 DNA reads as TGTGCCAGCAGGCGGACTAGCGGGAGTTACTACGAGCAGTACTTC. Translating it yields CASRRTSGSYYEQYF.